One and the same sample provided the 20 T cell receptor beta chains below, sequenced in a study of T-cell reconstitution after alpha-beta-depleted transplantation in children. Unique molecular identifiers were incorporated during preparation of the TCRbeta library. TCRdb re-called the PCR reads through MiXCR, storing one row per CDR3 protein. The table lists approximately 350,000 distinct CDR3 sequences, 13% of them singletons. Material: PBMCs, obtained from the stem cell graft. The receptors come from a human donor who donated a stem cell graft to a child with Fanconi anemia.

V gene TRBV20-1 combines with J gene TRBJ1-2, with 7 bases lining up with TRBD1. This CDR3 has 13 amino acids. V lost 6 bases and J lost 2; bases outside the gene matches: 6. The germline gives CDR1 DFQATT, CDR2 SNEGSKA (reference sequence). This CDR3 reads CSAREGANYGYTF. As DNA, the CDR3 is TGCAGTGCGAGGGAGGGGGCGAACTATGGCTACACCTTC.

This clonotype was seen many times. The chain combines TRBV4-2 with TRBJ2-3; 9 bases align to TRBD2. CDR3 length: 15 residues. Trimming removed 0 bases from V and 5 bases from J; junction bases left unmatched: 3. Germline lookup yields CDR1 LGHNA and CDR2 YNFKEQ. The CDR3 DNA reads as TGTGCCAGCAGCCAAGATCCTAGCGGGGTAGATACGCAGTATTTT. This sequence encodes CASSQDPSGVDTQYF.

The chain is built from TRBV7-6 and TRBJ2-1; 9 nucleotides line up with TRBD2. The CDR3 contains 17 residues. Germline CDR1 and CDR2: SGHVS and FNYEAQ. V shed 4 bases, J shed 6 bases, and the junction held 13 bases outside the gene matches. The CDR3 protein is CASSSLRAGGLGNEQFF. CDR3 in DNA: TGTGCCAGCAGCTCCCTCCGGGCGGGGGGGCTTGGCAATGAGCAGTTCTTC.

This clonotype was seen more than once but under ten times. The chain links TRBV11-2 to TRBJ2-3, with 13 bases matching TRBD2. This CDR3 is 18 amino acids long. CDR1 and CDR2 from the germline V gene are SGHAT and FQNNGV. V lost 5 bases and J lost 4; bases outside the gene matches: 12. The CDR3 here is CASSLTPAGLAGPDTQYF. The DNA of the CDR3 is TGTGCCAGCAGCCTTACCCCGGCGGGACTAGCGGGGCCAGATACGCAGTATTTT.

The CDR3 DNA follows: TGTGCCAGCAGCCAGGCGCGCTACAATGAGCAGTTCTTC. This gives the protein CASSQARYNEQFF. The chain carries TRBV6-1 and TRBJ2-1; no reliable D call. The CDR3 contains 13 residues. Germline loops: CDR1 MNHNS, CDR2 SASEGT. V lost 6 bases, J lost 3 bases, and 9 bases lay in between.

This clonotype was detected ten times or more. The J gene is TRBJ2-6, the V gene TRBV9; no clear D gene. Germline V gene lookup returns CDR1 SGDLS and CDR2 YYNGEE. V was clipped by 4 bases and J by 4 bases, with 12 bases between them. The CDR3 sequence is 15 residues long. CDR3 nucleotide sequence: TGTGCCAGCAGCAAGGGCTTTGTAGGGGCCAACGTCCTGACTTTC. The encoded protein is CASSKGFVGANVLTF.

This rearrangement joins TRBV5-1 to TRBJ1-1, with no clear D. The germline gives CDR1 SGHRS, CDR2 YFSETQ. This CDR3 contains 11 residues. Trimming removed 5 bases at V and 8 bases at J, with 10 bases between. In DNA, the CDR3 is TGCGCCAGCAGAGAAGACTACGAAGCTTTCTTT. This encodes CASREDYEAFF.

The gene calls are TRBV5-1 and TRBJ1-6; no firm D call. V gave up 6 bases and J gave up 5 bases, with 9 bases separating them. The CDR3 consists of 13 residues. The germline CDR1 and CDR2 sequences are SGHRS and YFSETQ. The CDR3 spells CASTRGNNSPLHF. As DNA, the CDR3 is TGCGCCAGCACCCGCGGGAATAATTCACCCCTCCACTTT.

CDR3 protein: CASSLQTGENQPQHF. The DNA of the CDR3 is TGTGCCAGCAGCTTACAGACAGGGGAGAACCAGCCCCAGCATTTT. The V and J genes are TRBV11-2 and TRBJ1-5, with 8 nucleotides matching TRBD1. This CDR3 region has 15 residues. Germline CDR1 is SGHAT and CDR2 is FQNNGV. Losses at the gene ends were 2 bases for V and 7 bases for J; bases not matched to a gene: 7.

This clonotype was seen more than once but under ten times. This chain uses TRBV7-9 with TRBJ2-5; D is perhaps TRBD2 (5 bases). This CDR3 has 14 amino acids. Trimming left V 4 bases short and J 0 bases short, with 9 bases between. CDR1 is SEHNR and CDR2 is FQNEAQ in the germline V gene (reference sequence). The CDR3, as DNA: TGTGCCAGCAGCTACTTCGGGAACCAAGAGACCCAGTACTTC. This codes for CASSYFGNQETQYF. Supplemented by reference TRBV7-9 and TRBJ2-5, the full variable domain reads DTGVSQNPRHKITKRGQNVTFRCDPISEHNRLYWYRQTLGQGPEFLTYFQNEAQLEKSRLLSDRFSAERPKGSFSTLEIQRTEQGDSAMYLCASSYFGNQETQYFGPGTRLLVL.

This sequence joins TRBV7-9 and TRBJ1-3; D might be TRBD1 (5 bases). The CDR3 has 13 residues. Germline CDR1 SEHNR, CDR2 FQNEAQ (reference sequence). The ends were cut back, 8 bases at V and 1 base at J, with 9 bases in the middle. The DNA of the CDR3 is TGTGCCAGCCAAACAGGATCTGGAAACACCATATATTTT. Translating gives CASQTGSGNTIYF. Looking up the rest from reference TRBV7-9 and TRBJ1-3 gives the full variable domain: DTGVSQNPRHKITKRGQNVTFRCDPISEHNRLYWYRQTLGQGPEFLTYFQNEAQLEKSRLLSDRFSAERPKGSFSTLEIQRTEQGDSAMYLCASQTGSGNTIYFGEGSWLTVV.

This clonotype was counted many times. The chain links TRBV7-2 to TRBJ2-2; 7 positions match TRBD1. The CDR3 has 13 amino acids. V shed 10 bases, J shed 7 bases, and the junction held 9 bases outside the gene matches. CDR1 SGHTA and CDR2 FQGNSA come from the germline V gene. CDR3 sequence (DNA): TGTGCCACCTCGAAGCAGGGGGACGGGGAGCTGTTTTTT. It encodes CATSKQGDGELFF.

This clonotype was picked up a small number of times. The gene calls are TRBV6-1 and TRBJ2-7, with D possibly being TRBD2 (5 bases). V was trimmed by 3 bases and J by 1 base, leaving 10 bases between them. This CDR3 region has 14 residues. CDR1 is MNHNS, CDR2 SASEGT, per germline. This CDR3 is CASSDRPGSYEQYV. As DNA, the CDR3 is TGTGCCAGCAGTGACCGTCCGGGGTCCTACGAGCAGTACGTC.

In this sample, this clonotype turned up many times. This chain joins TRBV4-3 and TRBJ2-1, with a tentative D call TRBD2 (7 bases). This CDR3 contains 13 residues. Per the germline V gene, CDR1 is LGHNA and CDR2 is YSLEER. V gave up 3 bases and J gave up 8 bases, with 11 bases separating them. As DNA, the CDR3 is TGCGCCAGCAGCCAGGCGGGGGCCGATGAGCAGTTCTTC. Translation: CASSQAGADEQFF.

The CDR3 nucleotides are TGCAGCGTTGAAGAAGGGGCAGGACGGACCAATGGCTACACCTTC. It codes for CSVEEGAGRTNGYTF. The chain uses TRBV29-1 and TRBJ1-2; the D gene is possibly TRBD1 (5 bases). The CDR3 sequence is 15 residues long. CDR1 SQVTM and CDR2 ANQGSEA come from the germline V gene. V lost 0 bases to trimming and J lost 6 bases, with 17 bases between them.

This clonotype was recorded many times. The genes are TRBV4-3 and TRBJ2-2, with TRBD2 matching 8 bases. Germline values: CDR1 LGHNA, CDR2 YSLEER. The length of the CDR3 is 17 residues. With V trimmed by 1 base and J by 0 bases, 4 bases remained unmatched. CDR3 sequence (DNA): TGCGCCAGCAGCCAAGCTCGGGGGGGCGCGAACACCGGGGAGCTGTTTTTT. Translated: CASSQARGGANTGELFF.

This clonotype has ten or more counts. The chain couples TRBV20-1 to TRBJ2-1; no reliable D call. This CDR3 comprises 12 residues. Looked up from germline, CDR1 is DFQATT and CDR2 is SNEGSKA (reference sequence). V lost 7 bases to trimming and J lost 7 bases, with 14 bases between them. CDR3 DNA: TGCAGTGTTAAGAGAGGCGTTAATGAGCAGTTCTTC. This codes for CSVKRGVNEQFF.

This clonotype was counted only a few times. The rearrangement joins TRBV5-1 to TRBJ1-2; TRBD1 aligns across 7 bases. Germline values: CDR1 SGHRS, CDR2 YFSETQ. This CDR3 has 15 amino acids. The junction had 8 bases not matched to a gene; V was cut back by 4 bases and J by 2 bases. CDR3 nucleotides: TGCGCCAGCAGCCCCTCTGGGACAGCCAACTATGGCTACACCTTC. Residues: CASSPSGTANYGYTF.

The chain has TRBV20-1 and TRBJ2-1; D not resolved. Germline V gene data show CDR1 as DFQATT and CDR2 as SNEGSKA (reference sequence). CDR3 length equals 14 residues. Trimming cost V 5 bases and J 0 bases, with 11 bases left between them. The CDR3 coding sequence is TGCAGTGCTGACTCTGTTAGCTCCTACAATGAGCAGTTCTTC. Its protein is CSADSVSSYNEQFF.

This clonotype has more than one count but fewer than ten. In DNA form, the CDR3 reads TGTGCCCCGCCCAAGGTCTTCGAGTCTGGTCCCGGAAAAATTGGCAATGAGCAGTTCTTC. It encodes CAPPKVFESGPGKIGNEQFF. The genes are TRBV7-9 and TRBJ2-1, with D uncertain. V was pared by 11 bases and J by 6 bases, with 38 bases between. The CDR3 runs to 20 residues. The germline CDR1 and CDR2 sequences are SEHNR and FQNEAQ (reference sequence). The full variable domain, completed using reference TRBV7-9 and TRBJ2-1, is DTGVSQNPRHKITKRGQNVTFRCDPISEHNRLYWYRQTLGQGPEFLTYFQNEAQLEKSRLLSDRFSAERPKGSFSTLEIQRTEQGDSAMYLCAPPKVFESGPGKIGNEQFFGPGTRLTVL.